This T cell receptor beta chain stems from a study of blood T cell repertoires in COVID-19. Whole-study context: The United States, Italy and Spain provided the acute and convalescent COVID-19 samples. In each case, the material was cDNA or gDNA derived from T cells, B-cell-depleted T cells, or PBMCs.

In the authors' methods: Estimated nucleated cell counts came from reference gene primer amplification. Sequencing used immunoSEQ multiplex PCR; TCRdb keeps in-frame clones, though not all of them. V and J calls and clone size follow that table, whereas D and trimming were derived from the DNA. This sample yields some 120,000 clones, of which 75% to 90% are seen a single time; roughly 19% belongs to the top ten. Germline assignment: CDR1 SGDLS and CDR2 YYNGEE. Trimming cost V 3 bases and J 2 bases, with 11 bases left between them. The CDR3 loop spans 15 amino acids. This chain links TRBV9 with TRBJ1-4; D is unresolved. The sample comprised peripheral blood. The sequence came from a human donor with acute or convalescent COVID-19. The donor label of this sample is uncertain. The DNA for the CDR3 is TGTGCCAGCAGCGCTATTCCGGGGACTAATGAAAAACTGTTTTTT. It translates to CASSAIPGTNEKLFF.